This T cell receptor (beta chain) originates from a study of cytomegalovirus exposure and HLA in healthy donors. V shed 1 base and J shed 4 bases, with 13 bases lying between them. The CDR3 loop spans 15 amino acids. Germline CDR1 MNHNS, CDR2 SASEGT. PCR amplification relied on 60 Vbeta primers (plus 13 Jbeta primers). Sequencing used immunoSEQ multiplex PCR; TCRdb keeps in-frame clones, though not all of them. The sample has fewer than 100,000 clones, 78% seen once. Sequencing was carried out using PBMCs. The receptor's source is a male donor in good health and CMV-seropositive. The chain links TRBV6-1 to TRBJ1-2; D is unclear. CDR3: CASSEGFGVGYGYTF. The CDR3 DNA reads as TGTGCCAGCAGTGAAGGGTTCGGGGTGGGCTATGGCTACACCTTC.